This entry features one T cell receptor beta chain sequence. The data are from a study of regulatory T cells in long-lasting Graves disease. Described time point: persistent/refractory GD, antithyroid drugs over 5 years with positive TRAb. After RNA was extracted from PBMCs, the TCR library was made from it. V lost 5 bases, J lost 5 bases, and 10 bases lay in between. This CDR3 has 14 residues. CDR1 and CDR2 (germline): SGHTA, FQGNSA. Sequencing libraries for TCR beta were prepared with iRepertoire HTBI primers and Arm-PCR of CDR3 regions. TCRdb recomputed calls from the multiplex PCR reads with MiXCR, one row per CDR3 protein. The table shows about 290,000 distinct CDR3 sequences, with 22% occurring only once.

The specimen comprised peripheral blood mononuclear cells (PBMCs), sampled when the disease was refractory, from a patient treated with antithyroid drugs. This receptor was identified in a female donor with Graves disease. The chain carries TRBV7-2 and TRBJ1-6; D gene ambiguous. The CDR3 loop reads CASSAGWDNSPLHF. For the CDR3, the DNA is TGTGCCAGCAGCGCCGGGTGGGATAATTCACCCCTCCACTTT.